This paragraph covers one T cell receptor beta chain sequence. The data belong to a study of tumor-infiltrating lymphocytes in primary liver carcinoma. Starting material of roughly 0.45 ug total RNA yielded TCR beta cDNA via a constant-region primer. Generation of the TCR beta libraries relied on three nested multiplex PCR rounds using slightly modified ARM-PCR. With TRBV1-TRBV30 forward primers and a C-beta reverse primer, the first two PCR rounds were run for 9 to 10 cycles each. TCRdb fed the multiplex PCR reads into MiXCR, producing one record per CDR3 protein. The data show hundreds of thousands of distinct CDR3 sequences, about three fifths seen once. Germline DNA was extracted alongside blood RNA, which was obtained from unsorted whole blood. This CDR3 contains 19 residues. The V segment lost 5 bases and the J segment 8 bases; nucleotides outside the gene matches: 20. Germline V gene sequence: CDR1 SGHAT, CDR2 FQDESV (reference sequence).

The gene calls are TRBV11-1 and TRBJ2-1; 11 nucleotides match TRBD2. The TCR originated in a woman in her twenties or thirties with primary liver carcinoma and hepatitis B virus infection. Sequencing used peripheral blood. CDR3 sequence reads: CASSVKPGTETSGKHEQFF. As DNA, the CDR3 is TGTGCCAGCAGCGTTAAACCTGGGACCGAGACTAGCGGGAAGCATGAGCAGTTCTTC.